The 29 T cell receptor beta chains listed next were all sequenced from one sample in a study of blood T cell repertoires in COVID-19 (TCRdb year 2020). Library method: the immunoSEQ multiplex PCR assay. The table was pulled from immuneACCESS by TCRdb, which kept in-frame rearrangements only. Such tables lose some clones; where checked, under half of the loss comes from unresolved V genes, and the rest has no known cause. The table for this sample lists over 90,000 clones; 86% of them were counted only once. Of the sample, more than 1.5% is held by the ten largest clones. Source material: peripheral blood. These receptors were taken from a man at least 80 years old with acute or convalescent COVID-19.

This clone has only a few counts. The chain couples TRBV7-3 to TRBJ1-2, with D maybe TRBD1 (5 bases). Trimming stripped 5 bases from V and 0 bases from J, with 13 bases between. The CDR3 has 15 amino acids. From germline, CDR1 is SGHTA and CDR2 FQGTGA. The DNA for the CDR3 is TGTGCCAGCAGCCCCTATGGGACTTCTAACTATGGCTACACCTTC. It codes for CASSPYGTSNYGYTF.

V is TRBV6-2 or TRBV6-3 and J is TRBJ1-5; the match to TRBD1 covers 7 bases. The germline V gene encodes CDR1 MNHEY and CDR2 SVGEGT. With 5 bases clipped from V and 2 bases from J, the junction kept 6 bases outside the gene matches. The CDR3 is 15 residues long. The CDR3 bases are TGTGCCAGCAGTCCCGGACAGGACGGCAATCAGCCCCAGCATTTT. This translates into CASSPGQDGNQPQHF.

The chain recombines TRBV6-2 or TRBV6-3 with TRBJ2-2; tentatively, D is TRBD2 (5 bases). The germline V gene has CDR1 MNHEY and CDR2 SVGEGT. The ends were cut back, 2 bases at V and 6 bases at J, with 7 bases in the middle. The CDR3 extends over 13 amino acids. Here the CDR3 DNA reads TGTGCCAGCAGTTACCTAGCCTCCGGGGAGCTGTTTTTT. Translating it yields CASSYLASGELFF.

The chain carries TRBV7-2 and TRBJ2-1; 9 bases line up with TRBD2. V trimming: 5 bases; J trimming: 10 bases; junction bases outside the gene matches: 6. Germline values: CDR1 SGHTA, CDR2 FQGNSA. The CDR3 has 13 residues. CDR3 DNA: TGTGCCAGCAGCCAAAGCGGGAGGAAAGAGCAGTTCTTC. This sequence encodes CASSQSGRKEQFF.

This sequence joins TRBV10-3 and TRBJ1-4, with D unclear. This CDR3 is 15 amino acids long. Trimming left V 0 bases short and J 13 bases short, with 18 bases between. CDR1 is ENHRY, CDR2 SYGVKD, per germline. The CDR3 nucleotides are TGTGCCATCAGTGAGTCGGCCCCACAACAAAGTTCACTGTTTTTT. This gives the protein CAISESAPQQSSLFF.

The chain employs TRBV4-3 and TRBJ2-1; D is unclear. The germline V gene encodes CDR1 LGHNA and CDR2 YSLEER. The CDR3 extends over 16 amino acids. Trimming stripped 2 bases from V and 3 bases from J, with 14 bases between. The CDR3 DNA sequence: TGCGCCAGCAGCCAATCGCGTCTCAACCTCTACAATGAGCAGTTCTTC. Amino acids: CASSQSRLNLYNEQFF.

The sample holds one count of this clone. The chain links TRBV7-6 to TRBJ1-6; 9 bases line up with TRBD1. Germline lookup yields CDR1 SGHVS and CDR2 FNYEAQ. The CDR3 is 18 residues long. Unmatched junction bases numbered 18, after V lost 5 bases and J lost 10 bases. The CDR3 here is CASSPLGISRTGDSPLHF. CDR3 in DNA: TGTGCCAGCAGCCCTCTAGGGATCTCACGGACAGGGGACTCACCCCTCCACTTT. The whole variable domain, filled in from reference TRBV7-6 and TRBJ1-6, reads GAGVSQSPRYKVTKRGQDVALRCDPISGHVSLYWYRQALGQGPEFLTYFNYEAQQDKSGLPNDRFSAERPEGSISTLTIQRTEQRDSAMYRCASSPLGISRTGDSPLHFGNGTRLTVT.

The chain recombines TRBV5-8 with TRBJ2-5; 8 nucleotides match TRBD2. The junction had 12 bases not matched to a gene; V was cut back by 4 bases and J by 10 bases. The germline V gene encodes CDR1 SGHTS and CDR2 YDEGEE. The CDR3 has 14 residues. CDR3 nucleotide sequence: TGTGCCAGCAGCGTCTGGTCGCGGAGCGGGGGCCAGTACTTC. Encoded protein: CASSVWSRSGGQYF.

This clone was seen once. V usage is TRBV6-5 and J usage is TRBJ2-7, with D possibly being TRBD2 (5 bases). The CDR3 is 15 residues long. Between the trimmed V and J ends, which lost 2 bases and 0 bases, there was a span of 11 bases. The V gene's germline CDR1 is MNHEY and CDR2 SVGAGI. The CDR3 DNA sequence: TGTGCCAGCAGTTACGAGGGAGTGGGCTCCTACGAGCAGTACTTC. This translates into CASSYEGVGSYEQYF.

V is TRBV10-3 and J is TRBJ1-2; 10 bases agree with TRBD1. CDR3 length: 15 amino acids. Germline V gene sequence: CDR1 ENHRY, CDR2 SYGVKD. J lost 6 bases, V lost 4 bases, and 8 bases had no gene match. The CDR3 spells CAISVRQGAIHGYTF. DNA for the CDR3: TGTGCCATCAGTGTGCGACAGGGGGCGATTCATGGCTACACCTTC.

The rearrangement joins TRBV11-2 to TRBJ2-1; 14 bases map to TRBD2. After removal of 5 bases from V and 12 bases from J, the junction contained 9 bases not matched to a gene. Germline V gives CDR1 SGHAT, CDR2 FQNNGV. The CDR3 consists of 15 residues. CDR3 nucleotide sequence: TGTGCCAGCAGCCCGGGACTAGCGGGAGTGGGAGCGCAGTTCTTC. Its protein product is CASSPGLAGVGAQFF.

The rearrangement links TRBV4-3 to TRBJ2-1; 9 bases align to TRBD1. The CDR3 has 15 residues. In germline, CDR1 is LGHNA, CDR2 YSLEER. Losses at the gene ends were 5 bases for V and 7 bases for J; bases not matched to a gene: 9. CDR3 region: CASSSDRGLWNEQFF. The CDR3 nucleotides read TGCGCCAGCAGCTCGGACAGGGGCCTGTGGAATGAGCAGTTCTTC.

The V call is TRBV7-2, the J call TRBJ1-1, with a weak D call TRBD1 (5 bases). This CDR3 comprises 14 residues. Germline loops: CDR1 SGHTA, CDR2 FQGNSA. V shed 4 bases and J shed 4 bases, with 13 bases lying between them. CDR3 protein: CASSYDGQGTEAFF. The DNA of the CDR3 is TGTGCCAGCAGCTACGATGGGCAGGGCACTGAAGCTTTCTTT.

This chain joins TRBV4-1 and TRBJ2-5; TRBD2 agrees at 7 bases. The germline V gene encodes CDR1 MGHRA and CDR2 YSYEKL. This CDR3 spans 15 amino acids. The junction had 8 bases not matched to a gene; V was cut back by 2 bases and J by 5 bases. CDR3 sequence reads: CASSQRGAGRETQYF. CDR3 bases: TGCGCCAGCAGCCAAAGGGGAGCGGGAAGGGAGACCCAGTACTTC.

This clone was observed a few times. This sequence joins TRBV10-1 and TRBJ2-1, with D tentatively TRBD2 (6 bases). The V and J ends lost 10 bases and 4 bases respectively, with 17 bases between them. Germline values: CDR1 WNHNN, CDR2 SYGVQD (reference sequence). The length of the CDR3 is 14 residues. The CDR3 loop reads CAIPMREAYNEQFF. CDR3 DNA sequence: TGCGCCATCCCTATGAGGGAGGCGTACAATGAGCAGTTCTTC.

The chain recombines TRBV28 with TRBJ2-3; tentative D call: TRBD2 (6 bases). Trimming took 7 bases from V and 1 from J, leaving 24 bases between them. Germline V gene lookup returns CDR1 MDHEN and CDR2 SYDVKM. This CDR3 region has 18 residues. The CDR3 DNA sequence: TGTGCCAGCACTACTTGGAGACGGGAGCAGCCTCGCACAGATACGCAGTATTTT. Translation: CASTTWRREQPRTDTQYF.

The chain has TRBV2 and TRBJ2-2; 11 bases align to TRBD2. The V gene's germline CDR1 is SNHLY and CDR2 FYNNEI. This CDR3 has 15 amino acids. V was clipped by 5 bases and J by 6 bases; unmatched bases: 5. Here the CDR3 DNA reads TGTGCCAGCAGTTTAGCGGGAGGGCCGTCCGGGGAGCTGTTTTTT. Translating gives CASSLAGGPSGELFF.

This clone was observed a few times. This sequence joins TRBV11-2 and TRBJ2-7; possibly TRBD1 for D (6 bases). Per the germline V gene, CDR1 is SGHAT and CDR2 is FQNNGV. This CDR3 contains 16 residues. Trimming removed 5 bases from V and 2 bases from J, with 19 bases in between. The CDR3 bases are TGTGCCAGCAGCCCTGGGACAATTTTCTTCGCCTACGAGCAGTACTTC. It encodes CASSPGTIFFAYEQYF.

This chain joins TRBV7-2 and TRBJ2-5; perhaps TRBD2 as D (6 bases). Deletions cut 5 bases from V and 4 bases from J, with 11 bases between. In germline, CDR1 is SGHTA, CDR2 FQGNSA. This CDR3 has 13 amino acids. CDR3 amino acids: CASSSGRRETQYF. The CDR3 nucleotides read TGTGCCAGCAGCAGTGGGAGGAGAGAGACCCAGTACTTC.

This sequence joins TRBV24-1 and TRBJ1-2; 9 nucleotides align to TRBD1. The CDR3 extends over 14 amino acids. V trimming: 4 bases; J trimming: 6 bases; junction bases outside the gene matches: 5. Germline V lookup: CDR1 KGHDR, CDR2 SFDVKD. The CDR3 protein is CATSDRRQGDGYTF. Written as DNA, the CDR3 is TGTGCCACCAGTGACCGTCGACAGGGGGATGGCTACACCTTC.

This clone was picked up a small number of times. The genes are TRBV4-3 and TRBJ2-7, with 9 bases lining up with TRBD2. V lost 1 base to trimming and J lost 3 bases; unmatched junction nucleotides: 16. The CDR3 length is 19 residues. CDR1 is LGHNA and CDR2 is YSLEER in the germline V gene. The CDR3 DNA follows: TGCGCCAGCAGCCAAGCCTCTCTGGGTTTTGCGGGAGGGAGCTACGAGCAGTACTTC. Translation gives CASSQASLGFAGGSYEQYF.

V and J are TRBV28 and TRBJ1-2; D gene ambiguous. This CDR3 spans 14 amino acids. Deletions cut 3 bases from V and 3 bases from J, with 11 bases between. In germline, CDR1 is MDHEN, CDR2 SYDVKM. The CDR3 DNA sequence: TGTGCCAGCAGTTTGGTGCAACTCGACTATGGCTACACCTTC. Protein sequence: CASSLVQLDYGYTF.

V usage is TRBV14 and J usage is TRBJ2-3; 11 bases fit TRBD1. The CDR3 consists of 15 residues. The V and J ends lost 5 bases and 4 bases, in that order; junction bases with no gene match: 5. Germline V lookup: CDR1 SGHDN, CDR2 FVKESK. The CDR3 protein is CASSYGQGAADTQYF. The DNA for the CDR3 is TGTGCCAGCAGCTATGGACAGGGGGCAGCAGATACGCAGTATTTT.

This rearrangement joins TRBV18 to TRBJ2-1; TRBD2 is a possible D gene (5 bases). Germline-derived CDR1 and CDR2 are KGHSH and LQKENI. The CDR3 extends over 15 amino acids. V was pared by 2 bases and J by 7 bases, with 15 bases between. The chain's CDR3 is CASSPWSGGRNEQFF. CDR3 nucleotides: TGTGCCAGCTCACCATGGTCAGGTGGGAGAAATGAGCAGTTCTTC.

V is TRBV28 and J is TRBJ1-3; no reliable D call. Germline V gene data show CDR1 as MDHEN and CDR2 as SYDVKM. V was clipped by 3 bases and J by 5 bases, with 5 bases between them. CDR3 length: 12 residues. The CDR3 DNA reads TGTGCCAGCAGTTTTGAGCGAAACACCATATATTTT. Protein sequence: CASSFERNTIYF.

The chain recombines TRBV6-5 with TRBJ2-3; no clear D gene. Germline CDR1 reads MNHEY; CDR2 reads SVGAGI. This CDR3 contains 13 residues. The V and J ends lost 8 bases and 2 bases respectively, with 11 bases between them. The CDR3 DNA sequence: TGTGCCAGCGCCAGTCTTCTCACAGATACGCAGTATTTT. It yields the protein CASASLLTDTQYF.

In this sample, this clone turned up a few times. This chain uses TRBV3-1 (or the pseudogene TRBV3-2) with TRBJ2-7; the D gene is possibly TRBD2 (7 bases). The V end was cut by 0 bases, the J end by 7 bases, with 13 bases between. Germline CDR1 LGHDT, CDR2 YNNKEL (reference sequence). The length of the CDR3 is 14 residues. CDR3 in amino acids: CASSQDGGRREQYF. Written as DNA, the CDR3 is TGTGCCAGCAGCCAAGACGGGGGGCGAAGGGAGCAGTACTTC.

The J gene is TRBJ1-1, the V gene TRBV6-1, with 7 nucleotides matching TRBD1. The CDR3 covers 16 residues. With 2 bases clipped from V and 2 bases from J, the junction kept 8 bases outside the gene matches. In germline, CDR1 is MNHNS, CDR2 SASEGT. CDR3 in DNA: TGTGCCAGCAGTGAACCCCCCAGGACAGGTAACACTGAAGCTTTCTTT. Translation gives CASSEPPRTGNTEAFF.

This clone was detected only once. The genes are TRBV6-2 or TRBV6-3 and TRBJ2-3; 11 nucleotides line up with TRBD2. Trimming took 5 bases from V and 5 from J; bases not matched to a gene: 6. This CDR3 is built from 15 residues. CDR1 and CDR2 (germline): MNHEY, SVGEGT. CDR3 sequence: CASSRGLAGGDTQYF. In DNA, the CDR3 is TGTGCCAGCAGTAGAGGACTAGCGGGCGGAGATACGCAGTATTTT.